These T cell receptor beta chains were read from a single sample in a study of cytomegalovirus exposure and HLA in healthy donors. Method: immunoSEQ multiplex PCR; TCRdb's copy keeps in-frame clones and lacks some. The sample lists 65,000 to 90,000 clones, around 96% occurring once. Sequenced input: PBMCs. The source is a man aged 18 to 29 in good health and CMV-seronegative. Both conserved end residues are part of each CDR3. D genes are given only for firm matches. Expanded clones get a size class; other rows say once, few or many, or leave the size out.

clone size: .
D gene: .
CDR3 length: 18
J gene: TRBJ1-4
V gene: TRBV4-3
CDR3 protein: CASSQGGSGWATNEKLFF
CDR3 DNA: TGCGCCAGCAGCCAAGGAGGATCAGGGTGGGCAACTAATGAAAAACTGTTTTTT

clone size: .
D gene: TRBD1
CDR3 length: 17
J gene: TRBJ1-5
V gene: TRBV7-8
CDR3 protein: CASSAHSGGRGNQPQHF
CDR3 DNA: TGTGCCAGCAGCGCACACTCAGGGGGCCGGGGCAATCAGCCCCAGCATTTT

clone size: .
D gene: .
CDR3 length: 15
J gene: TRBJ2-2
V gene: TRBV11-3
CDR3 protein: CASSLVEGAAGELFF
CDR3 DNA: TGTGCCAGCAGCTTGGTGGAGGGGGCGGCCGGGGAGCTGTTTTTT

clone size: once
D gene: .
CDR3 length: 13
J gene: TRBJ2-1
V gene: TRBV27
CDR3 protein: CASSQTDRRLQFF
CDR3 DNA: TGTGCCAGCAGTCAAACCGACAGGCGCCTCCAGTTCTTC

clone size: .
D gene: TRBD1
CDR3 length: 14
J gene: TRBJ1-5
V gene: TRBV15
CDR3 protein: CATSTGTGNQPQHF
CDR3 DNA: TGTGCCACCAGCACTGGGACAGGGAATCAGCCCCAGCATTTT

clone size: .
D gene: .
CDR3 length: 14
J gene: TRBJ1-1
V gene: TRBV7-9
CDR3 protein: CASRGGRMNTEAFF
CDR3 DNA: TGTGCCAGCAGGGGGGGGCGGATGAACACTGAAGCTTTCTTT

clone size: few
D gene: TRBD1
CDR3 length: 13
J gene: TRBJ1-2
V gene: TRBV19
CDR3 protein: CASSPGGVGGYTF
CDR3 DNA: TGTGCCAGTAGTCCAGGGGGCGTAGGTGGCTACACCTTC

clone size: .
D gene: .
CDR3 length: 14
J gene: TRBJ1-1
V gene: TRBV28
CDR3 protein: CASADSQRHTEAFF
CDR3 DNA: TGTGCCAGCGCTGACAGCCAACGGCACACTGAAGCTTTCTTT

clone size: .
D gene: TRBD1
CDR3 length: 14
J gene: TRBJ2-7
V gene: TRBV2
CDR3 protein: CASRSGQLAYEQYF
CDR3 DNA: TGTGCCAGCAGGTCGGGACAGTTAGCCTACGAGCAGTACTTC

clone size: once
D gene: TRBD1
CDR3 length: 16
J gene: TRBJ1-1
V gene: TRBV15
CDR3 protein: CATSQRQGAVNTEAFF
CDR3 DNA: TGTGCCACCAGCCAGAGACAGGGGGCAGTGAACACTGAAGCTTTCTTT

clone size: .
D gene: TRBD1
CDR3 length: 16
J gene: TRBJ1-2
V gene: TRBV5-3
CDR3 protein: CARSPTQGRGIYGYTF
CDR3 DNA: TGTGCCAGAAGCCCGACACAGGGGAGAGGGATCTATGGCTACACCTTC

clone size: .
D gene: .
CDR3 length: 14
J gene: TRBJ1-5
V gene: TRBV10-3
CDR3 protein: CAISALGGNQPQHF
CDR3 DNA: TGTGCCATCAGTGCCCTGGGGGGGAATCAGCCCCAGCATTTT

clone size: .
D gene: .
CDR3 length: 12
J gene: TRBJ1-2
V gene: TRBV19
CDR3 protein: CASSPAGVGYTF
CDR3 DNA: TGTGCCAGTAGTCCGGCAGGCGTCGGCTACACCTTC

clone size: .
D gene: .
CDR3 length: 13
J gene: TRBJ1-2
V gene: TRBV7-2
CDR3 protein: CASSPGGGYGYTF
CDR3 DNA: TGTGCCAGCAGCCCCGGGGGGGGCTATGGCTACACCTTC

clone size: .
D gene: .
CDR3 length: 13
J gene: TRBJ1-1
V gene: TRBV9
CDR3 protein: CASSVSGSTEAFF
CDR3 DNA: TGTGCCAGCAGCGTTTCGGGGAGTACTGAAGCTTTCTTT

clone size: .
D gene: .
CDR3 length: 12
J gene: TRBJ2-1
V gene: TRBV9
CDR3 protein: CASSVQSNEQFF
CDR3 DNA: TGTGCCAGCAGCGTTCAGTCCAATGAGCAGTTCTTC

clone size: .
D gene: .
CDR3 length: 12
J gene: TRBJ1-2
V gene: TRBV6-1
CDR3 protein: CASKSGVYGYTF
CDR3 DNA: TGTGCCAGCAAGTCAGGGGTATATGGCTACACCTTC

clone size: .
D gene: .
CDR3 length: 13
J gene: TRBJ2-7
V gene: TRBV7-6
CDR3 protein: CASSSEGAYEQYF
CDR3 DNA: TGTGCCAGCAGCTCCGAGGGGGCCTACGAGCAGTACTTC

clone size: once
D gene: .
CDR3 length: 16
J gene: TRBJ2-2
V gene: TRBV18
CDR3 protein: CASSLSRVVSTGELFF
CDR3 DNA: TGTGCCAGCTCACTGAGCAGGGTGGTGAGCACCGGGGAGCTGTTTTTT

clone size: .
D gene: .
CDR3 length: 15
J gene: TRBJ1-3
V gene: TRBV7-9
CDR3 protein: CASNGGEGYGNTIYF
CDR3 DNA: TGTGCCAGCAACGGGGGGGAGGGGTACGGAAACACCATATATTTT

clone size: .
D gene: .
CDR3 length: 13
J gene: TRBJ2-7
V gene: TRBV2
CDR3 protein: CASRYDLIYEQYF
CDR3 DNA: TGTGCCAGCCGGTACGATCTCATCTACGAGCAGTACTTC

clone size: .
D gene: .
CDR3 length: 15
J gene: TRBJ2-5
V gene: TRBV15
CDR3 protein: CATSLYPGGSETQYF
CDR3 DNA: TGTGCCACCAGCCTTTACCCAGGGGGGAGTGAGACCCAGTACTTC

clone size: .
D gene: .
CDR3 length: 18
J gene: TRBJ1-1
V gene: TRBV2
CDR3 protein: CASREVTGPGHMNTEAFF
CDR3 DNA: TGTGCCAGCAGGGAAGTCACAGGGCCGGGACACATGAACACTGAAGCTTTCTTT

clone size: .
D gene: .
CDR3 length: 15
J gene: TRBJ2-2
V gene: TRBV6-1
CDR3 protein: CASLKLPENTGELFF
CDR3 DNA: TGTGCCAGCCTGAAGTTACCAGAAAACACCGGGGAGCTGTTTTTT